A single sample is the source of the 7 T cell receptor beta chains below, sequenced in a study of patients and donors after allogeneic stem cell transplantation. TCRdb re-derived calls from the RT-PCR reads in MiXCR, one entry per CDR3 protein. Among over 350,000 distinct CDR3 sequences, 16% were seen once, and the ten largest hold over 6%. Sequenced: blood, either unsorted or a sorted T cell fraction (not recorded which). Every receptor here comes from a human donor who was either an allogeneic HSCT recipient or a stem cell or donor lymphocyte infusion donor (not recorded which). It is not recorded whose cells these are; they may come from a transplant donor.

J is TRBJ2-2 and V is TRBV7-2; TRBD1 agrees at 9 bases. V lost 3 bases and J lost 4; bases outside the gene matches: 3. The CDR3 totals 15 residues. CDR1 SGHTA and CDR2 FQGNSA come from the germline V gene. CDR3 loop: CASSLGTGPTGELFF. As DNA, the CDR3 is TGTGCCAGCAGCTTGGGGACAGGGCCCACCGGGGAGCTGTTTTTT.

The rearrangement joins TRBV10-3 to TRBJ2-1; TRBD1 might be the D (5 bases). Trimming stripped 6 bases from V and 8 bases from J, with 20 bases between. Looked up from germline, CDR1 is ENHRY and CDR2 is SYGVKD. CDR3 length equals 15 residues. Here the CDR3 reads CAIRPSWAGQDEQFF. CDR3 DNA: TGTGCCATCAGACCCTCGTGGGCAGGGCAGGATGAGCAGTTCTTC.

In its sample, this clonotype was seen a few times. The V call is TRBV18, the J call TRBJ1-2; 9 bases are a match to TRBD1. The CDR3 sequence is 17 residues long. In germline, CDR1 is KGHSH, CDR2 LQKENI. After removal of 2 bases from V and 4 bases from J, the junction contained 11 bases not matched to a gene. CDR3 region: CASSPVTNRGRGYGYTF. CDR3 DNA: TGTGCCAGCTCACCAGTGACAAACAGGGGGCGAGGCTATGGCTACACCTTC.

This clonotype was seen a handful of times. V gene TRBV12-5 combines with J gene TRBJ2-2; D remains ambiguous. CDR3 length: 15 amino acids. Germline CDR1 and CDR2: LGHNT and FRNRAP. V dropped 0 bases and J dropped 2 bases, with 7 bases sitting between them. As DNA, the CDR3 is TGTGCTAGTGGTTTGGTAGGCGGAAACACCGGGGAGCTGTTTTTT. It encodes CASGLVGGNTGELFF. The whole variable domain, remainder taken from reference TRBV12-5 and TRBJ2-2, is DARVTQTPRHKVTEMGQEVTMRCQPILGHNTVFWYRQTMMQGLELLAYFRNRAPLDDSGMPKDRFSAEMPDATLATLKIQPSEPRDSAVYFCASGLVGGNTGELFFGEGSRLTVL.

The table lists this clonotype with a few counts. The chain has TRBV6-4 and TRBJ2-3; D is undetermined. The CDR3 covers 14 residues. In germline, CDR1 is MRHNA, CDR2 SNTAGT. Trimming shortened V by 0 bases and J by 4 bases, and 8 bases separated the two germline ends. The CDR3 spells CASSDSTGPDTQYF. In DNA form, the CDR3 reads TGTGCCAGCAGTGACTCGACCGGGCCAGATACGCAGTATTTT.

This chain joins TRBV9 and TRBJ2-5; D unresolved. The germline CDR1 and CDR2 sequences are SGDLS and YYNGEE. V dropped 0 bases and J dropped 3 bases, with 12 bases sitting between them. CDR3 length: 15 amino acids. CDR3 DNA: TGTGCCAGCAGCGTAGGAGGAGAAATTGAAGAGACCCAGTACTTC. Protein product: CASSVGGEIEETQYF.

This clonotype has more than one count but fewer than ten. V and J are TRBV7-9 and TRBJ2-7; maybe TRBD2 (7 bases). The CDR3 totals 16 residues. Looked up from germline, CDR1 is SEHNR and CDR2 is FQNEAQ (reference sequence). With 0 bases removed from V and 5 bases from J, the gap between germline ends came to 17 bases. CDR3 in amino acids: CASSLAGGRAAHEQYF. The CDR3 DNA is TGTGCCAGCAGCTTAGCAGGGGGGAGGGCCGCCCACGAGCAGTACTTC.